Presented here are 3 T cell receptor beta chains from one specimen sequenced in a study of shared clonotypes between healthy human individuals. The assay was immunoSEQ multiplex PCR, and TCRdb's table has in-frame clones only and misses some. Of millions of clones in the sample, roughly nine tenths are singletons; the top ten hold under 0.15%. The sequenced material came from naive CD4+ T cells sorted from blood. The subset denotes: CD45RA+ positively selected. These receptors were collected from a man aged 18 to 29 in good health.

The CDR3 spells CASSAEFSGDGNQPQHF. CDR3 sequence (DNA): TGTGCCAGCAGCGCCGAATTCTCAGGGGATGGCAATCAGCCCCAGCATTTT. The chain combines TRBV2 with TRBJ1-5; possibly TRBD1 for D (6 bases). Trimming took off 6 bases at V and 2 bases at J, with 20 bases between the two ends. The CDR3 covers 17 residues. Germline loops: CDR1 SNHLY, CDR2 FYNNEI.

The rearrangement links TRBV19 to TRBJ2-2; unclear D gene. The CDR3 contains 14 residues. The germline V and J ends were trimmed by 8 bases and 2 bases, with 12 bases remaining between them. Germline values: CDR1 LNHDA, CDR2 SQIVND (reference sequence). The CDR3 DNA is TGTGCCAGTGCGCCACTCGCCAACACCGGGGAGCTGTTTTTT. It encodes CASAPLANTGELFF.

This clone appeared once. This rearrangement joins TRBV6-5 to TRBJ1-6; possible D gene TRBD1, 5 bases. The CDR3 sequence is 14 residues long. CDR1 is MNHEY and CDR2 is SVGAGI in the germline V gene. V was clipped by 2 bases and J by 9 bases, with 11 bases between them. The CDR3 DNA sequence: TGTGCCAGCAGTTACGGGAGGGGAGCTTCACCCCTCCACTTT. It yields the protein CASSYGRGASPLHF.